Following are 12 T cell receptor beta chains from one sample sequenced in a study of OX40 agonist ivuxolimab in advanced cancers. The method was immunoSEQ multiplex PCR; TCRdb's version includes in-frame clones alone and lacks a portion of them. This table holds 50,000 or so clones, around 90% found once. The source material was CD4+ or CD8+ T cells sorted from blood, sampled in a trial of the OX40 agonist ivuxolimab. Source of these receptors: an adult with an advanced solid tumor such as melanoma, head and neck, liver or kidney cancer.

The chain carries TRBV28 and TRBJ1-4; D gene unclear. Trimming cost V 4 bases and J 8 bases, with 20 bases left between them. This CDR3 region has 16 residues. CDR1 and CDR2 (germline): MDHEN, SYDVKM. The CDR3 loop is CASSSSWALVTEKLFF. Here the CDR3 DNA reads TGTGCCAGCAGTTCCTCCTGGGCCCTGGTGACAGAAAAACTGTTTTTT.

The chain uses TRBV2 and TRBJ1-2; D is perhaps TRBD1 (5 bases). Deletions cut 10 bases from V and 6 bases from J, with 15 bases between. CDR3 length: 12 residues. The germline V gene has CDR1 SNHLY and CDR2 FYNNEI. The CDR3 nucleotides read TGTGCCACTAGACAGACACTTGATGGCTACACCTTC. It specifies CATRQTLDGYTF.

The table lists this clone with a few counts. The chain has TRBV5-1 and TRBJ2-7; D possibly matches TRBD1 or TRBD2 (6 bases each). In germline, CDR1 is SGHRS, CDR2 YFSETQ. This CDR3 spans 13 amino acids. The V end was cut by 4 bases, the J end by 5 bases, with 13 bases between. CDR3 sequence reads: CASSRGARDEQYF. CDR3 sequence (DNA): TGCGCCAGCAGCAGGGGGGCGCGAGACGAGCAGTACTTC.

The V call is TRBV13, the J call TRBJ2-7; TRBD1 matches 10 bases. The CDR3 spans 16 residues. The V gene end was trimmed by 0 bases and the J gene end by 3 bases; junction bases not matched to a gene: 5. Germline lookup yields CDR1 PRHDT and CDR2 FYEKMQ (reference sequence). CDR3: CASSLGRGTGDYEQYF. CDR3 sequence (DNA): TGTGCCAGCAGCTTAGGCCGGGGGACAGGGGACTACGAGCAGTACTTC.

This clone was seen a few times. This chain links TRBV30 with TRBJ1-1, with TRBD1 identical over 8 bases. Losses at the gene ends were 5 bases for V and 4 bases for J; bases not matched to a gene: 9. Germline CDR1 and CDR2: GTSNPN and SVGIG (reference sequence). This CDR3 has 14 amino acids. The CDR3 spells CAWAPDRGATEAFF. CDR3 coding DNA: TGTGCCTGGGCCCCAGACAGGGGAGCCACTGAAGCTTTCTTT.

V gene TRBV2 combines with J gene TRBJ1-5, with a possible D match to TRBD1 (6 bases). The CDR3 runs 13 residues. V lost 4 bases to trimming and J lost 5 bases, with 9 bases between them. From germline, CDR1 is SNHLY and CDR2 FYNNEI. The CDR3 spells CASSVRGDQPQHF. DNA of the CDR3: TGTGCCAGCAGTGTAAGGGGGGATCAGCCCCAGCATTTT.

The chain uses TRBV7-8 and TRBJ2-1, with TRBD2 as a possible D gene (6 bases). Germline CDR1 reads SGHVS; CDR2 reads FQNEAQ. Deletions cut 5 bases from V and 2 bases from J, with 16 bases between. The CDR3 contains 16 residues. The DNA for the CDR3 is TGTGCCAGCAGCGCCTCAGGGCGGGGAACCTACAATGAGCAGTTCTTC. It yields the protein CASSASGRGTYNEQFF.

The rearrangement joins TRBV28 to TRBJ2-1; 8 bases fit TRBD1. Germline CDR1 reads MDHEN; CDR2 reads SYDVKM. With 2 bases clipped from V and 6 bases from J, the junction kept 6 bases outside the gene matches. This CDR3 has 15 residues. The CDR3 loop reads CASSLPDRVGNEQFF. The DNA of the CDR3 is TGTGCCAGCAGTTTACCGGACAGGGTCGGCAATGAGCAGTTCTTC.

This clone has a single count. The chain links TRBV27 to TRBJ2-6; D may be TRBD1 or TRBD2 (5 bases each). CDR1 is MNHEY and CDR2 is SMNVEV in the germline V gene (reference sequence). V lost 7 bases and J 0 bases, leaving 10 bases between the germline ends. The CDR3 is 15 amino acids. The CDR3 DNA follows: TGTGCCAGCACCGGGACGGGCTCTGGGGCCAACGTCCTGACTTTC. This encodes CASTGTGSGANVLTF.

This chain links TRBV10-2 with TRBJ1-1; D is possibly TRBD1 (6 bases). Between the trimmed V and J ends, which lost 6 bases and 3 bases, there was a span of 11 bases. The germline gives CDR1 WSHSY, CDR2 SAAADI. There are 13 residues in the CDR3. The CDR3 region is CASSQQGHTEAFF. As DNA, the CDR3 is TGCGCCAGCAGCCAACAGGGTCACACTGAAGCTTTCTTT.

V and J are TRBV5-1 and TRBJ1-1; TRBD1 matches 9 bases. V trimming: 7 bases; J trimming: 5 bases; junction bases outside the gene matches: 9. Germline V gene lookup returns CDR1 SGHRS and CDR2 YFSETQ. This CDR3 has 14 amino acids. CDR3 amino acids: CASFRTGERTEAFF. The CDR3 nucleotides read TGCGCCAGCTTTCGGACAGGGGAACGTACTGAAGCTTTCTTT.

V usage is TRBV7-2 and J usage is TRBJ2-1; D unclear. V was shortened by 7 bases and J by 1 base, with 8 bases between the two germline ends. Germline V gives CDR1 SGHTA, CDR2 FQGNSA. This CDR3 region has 13 residues. CDR3 in amino acids: CASKLSSYNEQFF. The CDR3 bases are TGTGCCAGCAAACTATCTTCCTACAATGAGCAGTTCTTC.